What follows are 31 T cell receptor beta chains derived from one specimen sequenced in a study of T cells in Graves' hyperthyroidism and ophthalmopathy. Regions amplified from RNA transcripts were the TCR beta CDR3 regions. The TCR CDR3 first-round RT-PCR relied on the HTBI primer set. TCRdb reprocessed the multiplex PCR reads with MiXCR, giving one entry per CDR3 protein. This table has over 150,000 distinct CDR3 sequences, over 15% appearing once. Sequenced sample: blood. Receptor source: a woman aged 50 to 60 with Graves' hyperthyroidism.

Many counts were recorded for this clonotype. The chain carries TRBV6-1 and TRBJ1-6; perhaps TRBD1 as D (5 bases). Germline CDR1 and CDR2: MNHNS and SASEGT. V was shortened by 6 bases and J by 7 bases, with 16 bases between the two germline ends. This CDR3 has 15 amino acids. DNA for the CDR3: TGTGCCAGCAGGAGGGGAAGGGAACCAAATTCACCCCTCCACTTT. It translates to CASRRGREPNSPLHF.

The CDR3 protein is CASSLSPSVTYEQYF. Written as DNA, the CDR3 is TGTGCCAGCAGCTTAAGCCCTAGTGTTACCTACGAGCAGTACTTC. The chain is built from TRBV7-2 and TRBJ2-7; D call uncertain. The CDR3 loop spans 15 amino acids. Germline V gene lookup returns CDR1 SGHTA and CDR2 FQGNSA. Trimming pared 2 bases from V and 2 bases from J, leaving 13 bases between.

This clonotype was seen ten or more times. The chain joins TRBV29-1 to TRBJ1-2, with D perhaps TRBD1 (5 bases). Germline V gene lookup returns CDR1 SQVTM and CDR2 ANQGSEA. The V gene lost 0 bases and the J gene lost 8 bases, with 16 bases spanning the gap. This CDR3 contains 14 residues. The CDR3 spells CSVEDLRAGIGYTF. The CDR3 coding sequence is TGCAGCGTTGAAGACTTGAGGGCAGGGATAGGCTACACCTTC. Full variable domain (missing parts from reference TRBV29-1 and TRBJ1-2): SAVISQKPSRDICQRGTSLTIQCQVDSQVTMMFWYRQQPGQSLTLIATANQGSEATYESGFVIDKFPISRPNLTFSTLTVSNMSPEDSSIYLCSVEDLRAGIGYTFGSGTRLTVV.

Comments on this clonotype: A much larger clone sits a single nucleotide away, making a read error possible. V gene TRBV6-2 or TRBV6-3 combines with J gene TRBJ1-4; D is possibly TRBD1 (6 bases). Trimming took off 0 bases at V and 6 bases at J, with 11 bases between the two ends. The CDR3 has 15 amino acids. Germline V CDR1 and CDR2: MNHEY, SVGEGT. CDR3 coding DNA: TGTGCCAGCAGTTACTCGGTAGGGGGAGATGAAAAACTGTTTTTT. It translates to CASSYSVGGDEKLFF.

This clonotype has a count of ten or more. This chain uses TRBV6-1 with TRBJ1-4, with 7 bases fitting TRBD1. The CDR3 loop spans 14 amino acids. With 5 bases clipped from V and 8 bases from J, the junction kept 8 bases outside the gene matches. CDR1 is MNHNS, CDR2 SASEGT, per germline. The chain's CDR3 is CASSRNRGEEKLFF. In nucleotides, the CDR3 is TGTGCCAGCAGTCGGAACAGGGGTGAAGAAAAACTGTTTTTT.

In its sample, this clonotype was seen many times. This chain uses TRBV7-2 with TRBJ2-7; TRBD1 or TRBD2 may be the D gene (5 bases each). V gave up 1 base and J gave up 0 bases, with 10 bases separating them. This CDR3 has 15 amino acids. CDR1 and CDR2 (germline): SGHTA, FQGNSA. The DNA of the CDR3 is TGTGCCAGCAGCTTAGGTTGGGACGTCTCCTACGAGCAGTACTTC. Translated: CASSLGWDVSYEQYF.

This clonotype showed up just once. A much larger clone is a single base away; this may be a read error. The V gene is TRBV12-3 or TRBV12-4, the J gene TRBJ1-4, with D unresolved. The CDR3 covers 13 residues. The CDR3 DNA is TGTGCCATCAGTTTGGACGGCAATGAAAAACTGTTTTTT. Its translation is CAISLDGNEKLFF.

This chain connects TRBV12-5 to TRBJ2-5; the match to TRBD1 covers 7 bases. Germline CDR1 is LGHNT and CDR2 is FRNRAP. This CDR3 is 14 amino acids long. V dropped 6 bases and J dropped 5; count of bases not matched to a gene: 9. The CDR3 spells CASGPRQGQETQYF. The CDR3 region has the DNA TGTGCTAGTGGACCCCGACAGGGCCAGGAGACCCAGTACTTC.

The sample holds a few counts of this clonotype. Here the CDR3 reads CASSLEYPREQYF. CDR3 nucleotides: TGTGCCAGCAGCTTAGAGTACCCTCGGGAGCAGTACTTC. The chain employs TRBV7-2 and TRBJ2-7; D gene unclear. Germline CDR1 reads SGHTA; CDR2 reads FQGNSA. The CDR3 contains 13 residues. The V gene lost 1 base and the J gene lost 7 bases, with 11 bases spanning the gap.

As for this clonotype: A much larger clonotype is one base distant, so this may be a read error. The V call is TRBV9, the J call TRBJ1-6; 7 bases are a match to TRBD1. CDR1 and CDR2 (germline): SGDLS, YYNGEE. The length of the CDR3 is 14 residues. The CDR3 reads CASSGGQRNSPPHF. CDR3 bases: TGTGCCAGCAGTGGGGGACAGCGGAATTCACCCCCCCACTTT.

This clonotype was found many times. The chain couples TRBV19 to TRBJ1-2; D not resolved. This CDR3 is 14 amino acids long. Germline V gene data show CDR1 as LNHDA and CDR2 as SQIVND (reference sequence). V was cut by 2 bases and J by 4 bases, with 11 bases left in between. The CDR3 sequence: CASSIPPGIYGYTF. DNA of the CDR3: TGTGCCAGTAGTATACCGCCAGGCATCTATGGCTACACCTTC.

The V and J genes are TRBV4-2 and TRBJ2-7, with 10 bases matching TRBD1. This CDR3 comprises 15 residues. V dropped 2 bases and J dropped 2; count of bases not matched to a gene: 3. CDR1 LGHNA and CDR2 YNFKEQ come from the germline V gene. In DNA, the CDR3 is TGTGCCAGCAGCCAATGGACAGGGGGGGCCTACGAGCAGTACTTC. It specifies CASSQWTGGAYEQYF.

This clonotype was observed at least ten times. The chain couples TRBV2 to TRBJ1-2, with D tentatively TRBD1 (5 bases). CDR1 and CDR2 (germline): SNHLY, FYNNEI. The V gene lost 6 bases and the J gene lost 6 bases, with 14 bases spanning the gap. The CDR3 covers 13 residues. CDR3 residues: CASRKGLQDGYTF. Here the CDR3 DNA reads TGTGCCAGCAGGAAGGGGCTGCAGGATGGCTACACCTTC.

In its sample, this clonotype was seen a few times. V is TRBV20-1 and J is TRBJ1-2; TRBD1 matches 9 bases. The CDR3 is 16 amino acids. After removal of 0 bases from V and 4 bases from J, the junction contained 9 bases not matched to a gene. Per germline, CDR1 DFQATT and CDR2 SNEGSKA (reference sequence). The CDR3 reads CSAREWAGTGIYGYTF. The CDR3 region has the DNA TGCAGTGCTAGAGAATGGGCCGGGACAGGGATCTATGGCTACACCTTC.

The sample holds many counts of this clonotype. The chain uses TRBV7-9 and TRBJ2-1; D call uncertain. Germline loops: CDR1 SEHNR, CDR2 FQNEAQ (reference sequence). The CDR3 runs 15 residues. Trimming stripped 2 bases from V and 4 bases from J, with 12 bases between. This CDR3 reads CASSLMVAPYNEQFF. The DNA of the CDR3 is TGTGCCAGCAGCTTAATGGTAGCCCCGTACAATGAGCAGTTCTTC.

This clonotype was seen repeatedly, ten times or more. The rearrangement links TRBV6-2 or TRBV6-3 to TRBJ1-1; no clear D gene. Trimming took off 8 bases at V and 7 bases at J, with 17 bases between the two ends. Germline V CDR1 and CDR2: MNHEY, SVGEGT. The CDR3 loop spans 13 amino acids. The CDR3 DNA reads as TGTGCCAGCGGAGGGTCGGGCCGAATTGAAGCTTTCTTT. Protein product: CASGGSGRIEAFF.

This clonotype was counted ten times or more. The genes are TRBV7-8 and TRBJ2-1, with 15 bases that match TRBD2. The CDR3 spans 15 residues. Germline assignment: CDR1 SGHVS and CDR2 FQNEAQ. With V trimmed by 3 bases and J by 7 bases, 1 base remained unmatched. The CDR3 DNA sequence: TGTGCCAGCAGCTTCGGGACTAGCGGGGGGAATGAGCAGTTCTTC. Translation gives CASSFGTSGGNEQFF.

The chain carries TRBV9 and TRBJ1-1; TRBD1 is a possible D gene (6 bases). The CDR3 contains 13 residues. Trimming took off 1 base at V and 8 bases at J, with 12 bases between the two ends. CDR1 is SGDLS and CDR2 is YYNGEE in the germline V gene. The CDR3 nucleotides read TGTGCCAGCAGCGTAACGTCGGGGGCGGAAGCTTTCTTT. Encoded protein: CASSVTSGAEAFF.

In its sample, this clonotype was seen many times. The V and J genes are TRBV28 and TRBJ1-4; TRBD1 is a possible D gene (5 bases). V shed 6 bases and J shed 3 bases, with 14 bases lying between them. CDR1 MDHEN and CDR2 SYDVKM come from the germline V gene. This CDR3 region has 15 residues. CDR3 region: CASRRQGTSNEKLFF. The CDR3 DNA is TGTGCCAGCAGGCGGCAGGGAACCTCTAATGAAAAACTGTTTTTT.

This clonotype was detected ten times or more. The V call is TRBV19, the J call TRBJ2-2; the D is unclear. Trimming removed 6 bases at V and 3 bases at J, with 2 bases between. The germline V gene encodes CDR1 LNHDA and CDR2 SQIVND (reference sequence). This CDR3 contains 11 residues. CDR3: CASRDTGELFF. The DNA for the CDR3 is TGTGCCAGTAGGGACACCGGGGAGCTGTTTTTT. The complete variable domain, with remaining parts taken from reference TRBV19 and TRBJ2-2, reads DGGITQSPKYLFRKEGQNVTLSCEQNLNHDAMYWYRQDPGQGLRLIYYSQIVNDFQKGDIAEGYSVSREKKESFPLTVTSAQKNPTAFYLCASRDTGELFFGEGSRLTVL.

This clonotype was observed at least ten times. Here the CDR3 DNA reads TGTGCCAGCAGTGATCAGGGCCTCATGAACACTGAAGCTTTCTTT. Its protein is CASSDQGLMNTEAFF. This chain joins TRBV2 and TRBJ1-1; possible D gene TRBD1, 5 bases. Trimming took off 3 bases at V and 0 bases at J, with 11 bases between the two ends. This CDR3 region has 15 residues. Germline V gene data show CDR1 as SNHLY and CDR2 as FYNNEI.

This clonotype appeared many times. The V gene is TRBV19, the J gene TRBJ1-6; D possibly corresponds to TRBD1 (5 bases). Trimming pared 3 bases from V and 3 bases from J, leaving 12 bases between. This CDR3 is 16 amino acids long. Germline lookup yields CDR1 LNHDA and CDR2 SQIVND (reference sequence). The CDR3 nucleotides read TGTGCCAGTAGTATTAGCGGGGCAAACTATAATTCACCCCTCCACTTT. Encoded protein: CASSISGANYNSPLHF.

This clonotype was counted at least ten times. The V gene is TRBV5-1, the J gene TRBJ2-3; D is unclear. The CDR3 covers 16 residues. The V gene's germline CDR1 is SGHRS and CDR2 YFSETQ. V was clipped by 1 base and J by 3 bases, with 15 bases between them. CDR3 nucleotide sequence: TGCGCCAGCAGCTTGAACCCTACAACAAGAACAGATACGCAGTATTTT. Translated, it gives CASSLNPTTRTDTQYF.

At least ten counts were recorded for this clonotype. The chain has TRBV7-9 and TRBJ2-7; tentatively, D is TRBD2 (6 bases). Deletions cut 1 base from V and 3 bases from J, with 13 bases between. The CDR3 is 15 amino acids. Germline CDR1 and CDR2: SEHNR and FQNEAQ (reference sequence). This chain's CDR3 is CASSLVSSGSYEQYF. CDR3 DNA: TGTGCCAGCAGCTTAGTAAGTAGCGGCAGCTACGAGCAGTACTTC.

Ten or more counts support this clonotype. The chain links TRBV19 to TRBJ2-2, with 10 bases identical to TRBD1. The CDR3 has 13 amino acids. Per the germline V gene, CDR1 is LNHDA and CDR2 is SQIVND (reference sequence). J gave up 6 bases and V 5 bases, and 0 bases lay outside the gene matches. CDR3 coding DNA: TGTGCCAGTAGTGACAGGGGGCCCGGGGAGCTGTTTTTT. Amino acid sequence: CASSDRGPGELFF.

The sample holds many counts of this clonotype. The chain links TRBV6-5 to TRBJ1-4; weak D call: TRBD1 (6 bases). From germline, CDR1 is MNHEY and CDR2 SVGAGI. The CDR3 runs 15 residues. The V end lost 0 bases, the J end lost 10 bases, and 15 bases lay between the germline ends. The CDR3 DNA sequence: TGTGCCAGCAGTTACTCGTTCCAGGGGACGGGAAAACTGTTTTTT. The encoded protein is CASSYSFQGTGKLFF.

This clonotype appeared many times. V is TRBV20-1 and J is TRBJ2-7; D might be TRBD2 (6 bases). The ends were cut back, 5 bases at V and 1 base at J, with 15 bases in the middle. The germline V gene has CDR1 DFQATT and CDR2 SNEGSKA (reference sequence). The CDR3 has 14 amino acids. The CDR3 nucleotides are TGCAGTGCTGGGGGACTCTTGACTTCCTACGAGCAGTACTTC. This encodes CSAGGLLTSYEQYF.

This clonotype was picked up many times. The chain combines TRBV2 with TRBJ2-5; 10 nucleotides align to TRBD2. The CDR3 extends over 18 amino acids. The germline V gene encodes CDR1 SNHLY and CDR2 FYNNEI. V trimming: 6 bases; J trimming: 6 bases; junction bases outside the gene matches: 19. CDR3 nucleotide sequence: TGTGCCAGCAGGGGGGGGCGCGTCGGCCTAGCGGGGGTGAAGACCCAGTACTTC. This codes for CASRGGRVGLAGVKTQYF. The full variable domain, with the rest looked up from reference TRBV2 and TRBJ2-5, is EPEVTQTPSHQVTQMGQEVILRCVPISNHLYFYWYRQILGQKVEFLVSFYNNEISEKSEIFDDQFSVERPDGSNFTLKIRSTKLEDSAMYFCASRGGRVGLAGVKTQYFGPGTRLLVL.

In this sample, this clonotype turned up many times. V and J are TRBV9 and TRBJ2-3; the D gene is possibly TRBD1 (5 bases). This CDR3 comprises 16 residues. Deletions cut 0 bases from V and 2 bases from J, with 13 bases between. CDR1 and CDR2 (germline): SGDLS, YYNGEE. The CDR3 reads CASSVGHARATDTQYF. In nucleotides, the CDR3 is TGTGCCAGCAGCGTAGGCCACGCCAGGGCCACAGATACGCAGTATTTT.

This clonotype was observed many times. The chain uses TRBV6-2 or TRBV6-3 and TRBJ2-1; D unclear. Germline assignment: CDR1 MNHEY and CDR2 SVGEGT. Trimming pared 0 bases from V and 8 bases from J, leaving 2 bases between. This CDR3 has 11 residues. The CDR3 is CASSYSYEQFF. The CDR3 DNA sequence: TGTGCCAGCAGTTACTCGTATGAGCAGTTCTTC.

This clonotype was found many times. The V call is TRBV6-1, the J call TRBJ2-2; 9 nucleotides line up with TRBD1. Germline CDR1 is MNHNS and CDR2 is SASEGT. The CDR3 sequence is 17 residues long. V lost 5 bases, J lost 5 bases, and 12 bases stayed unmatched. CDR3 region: CASSFSTGGEGTGELFF. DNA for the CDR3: TGTGCCAGCAGTTTTTCTACAGGGGGCGAGGGGACCGGGGAGCTGTTTTTT.